This TCR beta chain was identified in a study of T cell responses to AZD1222 COVID-19 vaccine. A note on this clone: Its antigen is not known.

Whole-study findings and limits: Clonal diversity was possibly underestimated, and white British individuals and females predominated among donors. Two AZD1222 administrations were followed by greater Spike-specific TCR breadth and depth.

V lost 2 bases and J lost 2; bases outside the gene matches: 7. The V gene's germline CDR1 is MRHNA and CDR2 SNTAGT. There are 16 residues in the CDR3. Repertoires were generated with immunoSEQ multiplex PCR, while TCRdb's copy carries only in-frame clones and drops some. The sample lists 150,000 or so clones, 75% to 95% occurring once. The chain carries TRBV6-4 and TRBJ2-5, with 8 bases identical to TRBD1. The receptor was derived from an adult in good health. This specimen consisted of peripheral blood, obtained on day 0 of AZD1222 vaccination. In nucleotides, the CDR3 is TGTGCCAGCAGTGACCGGGGAGGACAGGGACAAGAGACCCAGTACTTC. Translating it yields CASSDRGGQGQETQYF.